A selection of T cell receptor beta chains follows, all from one sample in a study of blood T cells in healthy people across ages. TCRdb reprocessed the 5' RACE reads with MiXCR, giving one entry per CDR3 protein. The table has over a million distinct CDR3 sequences, around 39% seen once. Sequencing was carried out using blood. Receptor source: a woman in her late teens or twenties in good health. CDR3s include the opening cysteine and the closing phenylalanine or tryptophan. The D gene is left open where the match is weak. Only part of the rows carry a size: once, few, many, or a class if the clone is expanded.

d_gene	v_gene	abundance	j_gene	CDR3aa	CDR3nt
-	TRBV5-1	few	TRBJ1-2	CASSLSSATAGAGGYTF	TGCGCTAGCAGCTTGAGTAGTGCCACGGCGGGGGCAGGGGGCTACACCTTC
-	TRBV6-5	-	TRBJ1-6	CASSTIGGNSPLHF	TGTGCCAGCAGTACGATAGGGGGTAATTCACCCCTCCACTTT
TRBD2	TRBV10-3	-	TRBJ2-1	CAIMGGERNEQFF	TGTGCCATCATGGGGGGGGAGCGGAATGAGCAGTTCTTC
-	TRBV3-1	once	TRBJ2-1	CASSQVPVGHSIKKNEQFF	TGTGCCAGCAGCCAAGTACCGGTTGGACACAGCATTAAAAAGAATGAGCAGTTCTTC
-	TRBV10-2	few	TRBJ2-3	CASSESPKDTQYF	TGCGCCAGCAGCGAGTCGCCCAAAGATACGCAGTATTTT
TRBD2	TRBV29-1	-	TRBJ2-1	CSVSPLISGSVYEQFF	TGCAGCGTGTCTCCGTTAATTAGCGGGAGTGTTTATGAGCAGTTCTTC
-	TRBV20-1	few	TRBJ1-1	CSARDGGANTEAFF	TGCAGTGCTAGAGATGGGGGGGCGAACACTGAAGCTTTCTTT
-	TRBV10-3	-	TRBJ2-5	CAINESGPYQETQYF	TGTGCCATCAATGAGTCGGGTCCGTACCAAGAGACCCAGTACTTC
-	TRBV20-1	-	TRBJ2-7	CSAAPGGPREQYF	TGCAGTGCGGCGCCCGGAGGGCCTCGTGAGCAGTACTTC
-	TRBV28	-	TRBJ2-3	CASSPRRGYSDTQYF	TGTGCCAGCAGCCCACGACGCGGCTACTCAGATACGCAGTATTTT
-	TRBV7-9	few	TRBJ1-6	CASSLAGNERSPLHF	TGTGCCAGCAGCTTAGCGGGAAACGAGCGTTCACCCCTCCACTTT
-	TRBV5-1	-	TRBJ2-7	CASSFSDSGEQYF	TGCGCCAGCAGCTTTTCGGATTCGGGCGAGCAGTACTTC
-	TRBV7-9	few	TRBJ1-1	CASRVGEPEAFF	TGTGCCAGCAGAGTAGGGGAGCCTGAAGCTTTCTTT
-	TRBV2	few	TRBJ1-2	CASQVGADGYTF	TGTGCCAGCCAGGTGGGGGCCGATGGCTACACCTTC
TRBD2	TRBV27	many	TRBJ2-3	CASSSLAGTDTQYF	TGTGCCAGCAGTTCCCTAGCGGGCACAGATACGCAGTATTTT
-	TRBV20-1	-	TRBJ2-5	CSAGIRTAFAETQYF	TGCAGTGCAGGGATACGGACAGCCTTTGCAGAGACCCAGTACTTC
-	TRBV20-1	many	TRBJ2-3	CSKRAASSYTQYF	TGCAGTAAGCGAGCGGCGAGCTCATATACGCAGTATTTT